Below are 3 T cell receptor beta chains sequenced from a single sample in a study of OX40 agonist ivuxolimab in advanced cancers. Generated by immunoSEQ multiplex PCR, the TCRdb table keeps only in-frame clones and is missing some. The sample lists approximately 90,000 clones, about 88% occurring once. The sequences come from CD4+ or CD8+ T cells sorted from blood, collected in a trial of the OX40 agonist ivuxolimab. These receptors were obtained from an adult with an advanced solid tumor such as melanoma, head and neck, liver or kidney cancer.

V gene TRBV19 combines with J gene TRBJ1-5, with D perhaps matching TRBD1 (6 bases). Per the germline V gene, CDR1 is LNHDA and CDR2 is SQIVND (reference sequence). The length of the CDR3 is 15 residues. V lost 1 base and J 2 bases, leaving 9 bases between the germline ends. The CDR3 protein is CASSIVQGGNQPQHF. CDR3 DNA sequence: TGTGCCAGTAGTATAGTACAGGGCGGCAATCAGCCCCAGCATTTT.

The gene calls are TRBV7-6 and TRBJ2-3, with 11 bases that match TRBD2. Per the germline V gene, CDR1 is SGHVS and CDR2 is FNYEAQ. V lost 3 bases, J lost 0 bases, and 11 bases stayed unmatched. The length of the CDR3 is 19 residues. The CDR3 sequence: CASSLAGTSGGASTDTQYF. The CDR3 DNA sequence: TGTGCCAGCAGCTTGGCCGGGACTAGCGGTGGGGCTAGCACAGATACGCAGTATTTT.

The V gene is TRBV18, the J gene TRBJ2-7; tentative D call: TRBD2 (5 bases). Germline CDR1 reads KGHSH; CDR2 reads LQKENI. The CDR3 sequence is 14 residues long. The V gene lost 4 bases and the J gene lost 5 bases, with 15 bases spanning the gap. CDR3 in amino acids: CASSLGISMHEQYF. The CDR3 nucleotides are TGTGCCAGCTCACTCGGGATATCAATGCACGAGCAGTACTTC.